This TCR beta chain was identified in a study of cytomegalovirus exposure and HLA in healthy donors. Study details: A previous analysis identified more than 100 million unique TCR beta sequences derived from roughly 180 million T cells.

The trim removed 6 bases at V and 3 bases at J, leaving 11 bases unmatched. The length of the CDR3 is 15 residues. CDR1 MDHEN and CDR2 SYDVKM come from the germline V gene. The PCR ran on 60 Vbeta and 13 Jbeta primers. Sequencing was performed with immunoSEQ multiplex PCR; in TCRdb, only in-frame clones are kept and a portion is missing. Of under 200,000 clones listed, roughly 70% are singletons. The sequenced sample was PBMCs. This sequence joins TRBV28 and TRBJ2-7; 7 nucleotides agree with TRBD1. This TCR came from a girl aged 5 to 17 in good health and CMV-seronegative. CDR3 in DNA: TGTGCCAGCAGAGCGACCGGGACAGCCGGCTACGAGCAGTACTTC. Its translation is CASRATGTAGYEQYF.